The 16 T cell receptor beta chains reported below all come from one sample, sequenced in a study of T cells in Graves' hyperthyroidism and ophthalmopathy. The CDR3 regions of TCR beta were amplified from RNA transcripts. RT-PCR in the first round (using the HTBI primer set) targeted the TCR CDR3. Using its own MiXCR run on the multiplex PCR reads, TCRdb lists one record per CDR3 protein. This table holds around 350,000 distinct CDR3 sequences, about a sixth found once. The sample consisted of blood. The origin of the receptors is a woman in her 30s with Graves' hyperthyroidism that later progressed to Graves' ophthalmopathy.

This clonotype was found a few times. The chain uses TRBV29-1 and TRBJ1-1; D uncertain. V was cut by 5 bases and J by 1 base, with 11 bases left in between. CDR1 and CDR2 (germline): SQVTM, ANQGSEA. The CDR3 totals 13 residues. CDR3 sequence (DNA): TGCAGCGTTCTCCGGAAATGGAACACTGAAGCTTTCTTT. This sequence encodes CSVLRKWNTEAFF.

This clonotype was seen at least ten times. The J gene is TRBJ1-1, the V gene TRBV10-3; D remains unclear. CDR1 and CDR2 from the germline V gene are ENHRY and SYGVKD. This CDR3 has 14 amino acids. Trimming stripped 7 bases from V and 2 bases from J, with 14 bases between. DNA of the CDR3: TGTGCCATCAACCGCGACCGGGCCAACACTGAAGCTTTCTTT. Its protein is CAINRDRANTEAFF.

V and J are TRBV4-1 and TRBJ2-2, with D perhaps matching TRBD1 (5 bases). V was pared by 3 bases and J by 0 bases, with 11 bases between. This CDR3 spans 16 amino acids. The V gene's germline CDR1 is MGHRA and CDR2 YSYEKL. The CDR3 sequence is CASSHQGVPNTGELFF. CDR3 nucleotides: TGCGCCAGCAGCCATCAAGGGGTCCCGAACACCGGGGAGCTGTTTTTT.

The table lists this clonotype with many counts. The chain is built from TRBV5-1 and TRBJ2-7; TRBD2 matches 7 bases. CDR3 length: 16 residues. V trimming: 4 bases; J trimming: 3 bases; junction bases outside the gene matches: 13. Germline values: CDR1 SGHRS, CDR2 YFSETQ. CDR3 bases: TGCGCCAGCAGCGACATGACTAGCCCCGGGTTCTACGAGCAGTACTTC. Its protein product is CASSDMTSPGFYEQYF.

In its sample, this clonotype was seen many times. The chain employs TRBV18 and TRBJ1-5; D perhaps matches TRBD1 (6 bases). Germline V gene data show CDR1 as KGHSH and CDR2 as LQKENI. CDR3 length: 15 amino acids. With 3 bases removed from V and 5 bases from J, the gap between germline ends came to 14 bases. The CDR3 here is CASSPTGIHDQPQHF. The CDR3 region has the DNA TGTGCCAGCTCACCTACAGGGATACATGATCAGCCCCAGCATTTT.

There are many counts of this clonotype. The V and J genes are TRBV2 and TRBJ2-5, with 8 bases identical to TRBD1. The CDR3 contains 13 residues. Trimming took 6 bases from V and 2 from J; bases not matched to a gene: 2. CDR1 and CDR2 (germline): SNHLY, FYNNEI. As DNA, the CDR3 is TGTGCCAGCAGGGACAGGGCTCAAGAGACCCAGTACTTC. Encoded protein: CASRDRAQETQYF.

This clonotype has more than one count but fewer than ten. The rearrangement links TRBV6-2 or TRBV6-3 to TRBJ1-4, with 7 positions matching TRBD1. CDR3 length: 14 amino acids. Germline V gene lookup returns CDR1 MNHEY and CDR2 SVGEGT. The ends lost 6 bases at V and 7 bases at J; junction bases unmatched: 8. The CDR3 is CASRGDSSSEKLFF. CDR3 nucleotides: TGTGCCAGCAGAGGGGACAGCTCAAGTGAAAAACTGTTTTTT.

This clonotype was counted at least ten times. The chain joins TRBV2 to TRBJ2-1; D is unclear. With 10 bases removed from V and 7 bases from J, the gap between germline ends came to 5 bases. Looked up from germline, CDR1 is SNHLY and CDR2 is FYNNEI. CDR3 length: 9 residues. The CDR3 loop is CAIGNEQFF. DNA for the CDR3: TGTGCCATCGGGAATGAGCAGTTCTTC.

This clonotype was picked up many times. The chain joins TRBV7-9 to TRBJ1-1; D unresolved. V gave up 3 bases and J gave up 7 bases, with 12 bases separating them. The V gene's germline CDR1 is SEHNR and CDR2 FQNEAQ (reference sequence). This CDR3 has 13 amino acids. CDR3 in amino acids: CASSFGPLSEAFF. The CDR3 coding sequence is TGTGCCAGCAGCTTCGGCCCTCTGAGTGAAGCTTTCTTT.

This clonotype was detected many times. This chain links TRBV6-1 with TRBJ1-1, with TRBD1 as a possible D gene (5 bases). Germline loops: CDR1 MNHNS, CDR2 SASEGT. Trimming shortened V by 8 bases and J by 1 base, and 11 bases separated the two germline ends. CDR3 length: 13 residues. CDR3: CASASGANTEAFF. DNA for the CDR3: TGTGCCAGCGCCAGCGGGGCGAACACTGAAGCTTTCTTT.

This clonotype was found once. The chain is built from TRBV18 and TRBJ2-1, with D perhaps matching TRBD1 (6 bases). This CDR3 comprises 13 residues. Germline values: CDR1 KGHSH, CDR2 LQKENI. V dropped 6 bases and J dropped 5 bases, with 11 bases sitting between them. The CDR3, as DNA: TGTGCCAGCTCGCCTGGACAGCACAATGAGCAGTTCTTC. As protein: CASSPGQHNEQFF. Complete variable domain (other parts from reference TRBV18 and TRBJ2-1): NAGVMQNPRHLVRRRGQEARLRCSPMKGHSHVYWYRQLPEEGLKFMVYLQKENIIDESGMPKERFSAEFPKEGPSILRIQQVVRGDSAAYFCASSPGQHNEQFFGPGTRLTVL.

The chain joins TRBV11-2 to TRBJ1-1, with D unclear. Trimming removed 5 bases at V and 3 bases at J, with 10 bases between. Germline loops: CDR1 SGHAT, CDR2 FQNNGV. The CDR3 contains 13 residues. This chain's CDR3 is CASSPNMDTEAFF. For the CDR3, the DNA is TGTGCCAGCAGCCCAAATATGGACACTGAAGCTTTCTTT. Full variable domain (remainder filled in from reference TRBV11-2 and TRBJ1-1): EAGVAQSPRYKIIEKRQSVAFWCNPISGHATLYWYQQILGQGPKLLIQFQNNGVVDDSQLPKDRFSAERLKGVDSTLKIQPAKLEDSAVYLCASSPNMDTEAFFGQGTRLTVV.

A word on this clonotype: One end of the junction fails to match germline, which may point to a read error. The chain is built from TRBV6-9 and TRBJ2-6, with 8 bases fitting TRBD1. This CDR3 is built from 17 residues. Germline V gene sequence: CDR1 MNHGY, CDR2 SVAAGI. The CDR3 DNA is TGTGGCAGCAGTTCCATTGGGGACAGGTCTGGGGCCAACGTCCTGACTTTC. This translates into CGSSSIGDRSGANVLTF.

This chain connects TRBV27 to TRBJ1-1, with D tentatively TRBD1 (6 bases). Trimming pared 4 bases from V and 0 bases from J, leaving 12 bases between. CDR1 is MNHEY, CDR2 SMNVEV, per germline (reference sequence). This CDR3 contains 15 residues. CDR3 nucleotides: TGTGCCAGCAGTTCCCTTCAGGGGATGAACACTGAAGCTTTCTTT. It yields the protein CASSSLQGMNTEAFF.

This clonotype occurred many times. J is TRBJ2-7 and V is TRBV27; no reliable D call. Germline V gene lookup returns CDR1 MNHEY and CDR2 SMNVEV (reference sequence). V was pared by 6 bases and J by 6 bases, with 9 bases between. This CDR3 has 11 residues. The CDR3 nucleotides are TGTGCCAGCAGAAGTGTGCTCGAGCAGTACTTC. Translating gives CASRSVLEQYF.

The chain uses TRBV4-1 and TRBJ2-1; 10 positions match TRBD1. Germline assignment: CDR1 MGHRA and CDR2 YSYEKL. V lost 2 bases to trimming and J lost 7 bases; unmatched junction nucleotides: 8. The CDR3 contains 16 residues. In nucleotides, the CDR3 is TGCGCCAGCAGCCAACAAGGGACAGGGGCGCGGAATGAGCAGTTCTTC. This codes for CASSQQGTGARNEQFF.